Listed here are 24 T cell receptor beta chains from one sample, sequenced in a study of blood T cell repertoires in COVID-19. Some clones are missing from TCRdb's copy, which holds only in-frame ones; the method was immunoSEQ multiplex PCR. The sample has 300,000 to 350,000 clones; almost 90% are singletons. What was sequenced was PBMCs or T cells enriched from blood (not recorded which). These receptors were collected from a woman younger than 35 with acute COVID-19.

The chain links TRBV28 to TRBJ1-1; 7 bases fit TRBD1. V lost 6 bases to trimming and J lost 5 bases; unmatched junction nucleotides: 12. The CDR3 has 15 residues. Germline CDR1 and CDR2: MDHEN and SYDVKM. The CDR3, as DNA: TGTGCCAGCAGCGAAAATAAGGGGGCATGGACTGAAGCTTTCTTT. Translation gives CASSENKGAWTEAFF.

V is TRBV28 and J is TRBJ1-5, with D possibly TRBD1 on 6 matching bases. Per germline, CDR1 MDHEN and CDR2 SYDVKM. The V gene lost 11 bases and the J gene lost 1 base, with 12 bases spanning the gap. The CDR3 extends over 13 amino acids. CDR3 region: CAVQGGSNQPQHF. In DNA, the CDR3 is TGTGCCGTACAAGGGGGAAGCAATCAGCCCCAGCATTTT.

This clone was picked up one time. CDR3 nucleotides: TGTGCCAGCAGCTTAAGGGGCAAAGACTATGGCTACACCTTC. It translates to CASSLRGKDYGYTF. The chain has TRBV7-9 and TRBJ1-2; D perhaps matches TRBD1 (5 bases). Trimming removed 2 bases from V and 3 bases from J, with 10 bases in between. The CDR3 runs 14 residues. From germline, CDR1 is SEHNR and CDR2 FQNEAQ (reference sequence). Full variable domain (missing parts from reference TRBV7-9 and TRBJ1-2): DTGVSQNPRHKITKRGQNVTFRCDPISEHNRLYWYRQTLGQGPEFLTYFQNEAQLEKSRLLSDRFSAERPKGSFSTLEIQRTEQGDSAMYLCASSLRGKDYGYTFGSGTRLTVV.

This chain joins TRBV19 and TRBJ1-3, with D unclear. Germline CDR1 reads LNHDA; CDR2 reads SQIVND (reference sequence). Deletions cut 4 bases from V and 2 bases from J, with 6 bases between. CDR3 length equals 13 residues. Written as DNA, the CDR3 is TGTGCCAGTAGTACGGGAACTGGAAACACCATATATTTT. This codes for CASSTGTGNTIYF.

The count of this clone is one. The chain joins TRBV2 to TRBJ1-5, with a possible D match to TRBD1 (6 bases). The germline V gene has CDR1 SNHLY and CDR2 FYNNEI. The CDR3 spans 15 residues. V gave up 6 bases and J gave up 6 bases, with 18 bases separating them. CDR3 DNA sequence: TGTGCCAGCAGCCCCGGAACAGGGTCAAGTCAGCCCCAGCATTTT. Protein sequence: CASSPGTGSSQPQHF.

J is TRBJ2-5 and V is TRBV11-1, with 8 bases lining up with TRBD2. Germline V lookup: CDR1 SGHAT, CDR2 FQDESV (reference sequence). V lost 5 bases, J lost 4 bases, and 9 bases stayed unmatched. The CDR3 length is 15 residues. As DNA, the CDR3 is TGTGCCAGCAGCGGCCGGGAGGGCCTCAGAGAGACCCAGTACTTC. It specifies CASSGREGLRETQYF.

CDR3 nucleotide sequence: TGTGCCAGTGCTGACGGGGGGAAGAATACGCAGTATTTT. Translation: CASADGGKNTQYF. The V gene is TRBV12-3 or TRBV12-4, the J gene TRBJ2-3; 7 bases map to TRBD2. V gave up 9 bases and J gave up 7 bases; unmatched junction bases: 10. CDR3 length: 13 amino acids.

This CDR3 is CASIPQGREGGTQYF. The CDR3 DNA follows: TGTGCCAGCATTCCACAGGGAAGGGAAGGGGGGACCCAGTACTTC. V is TRBV2 and J is TRBJ2-5, with D perhaps TRBD1 (6 bases). Trimming removed 7 bases at V and 7 bases at J, with 22 bases between. In germline, CDR1 is SNHLY, CDR2 FYNNEI. The CDR3 consists of 15 residues.

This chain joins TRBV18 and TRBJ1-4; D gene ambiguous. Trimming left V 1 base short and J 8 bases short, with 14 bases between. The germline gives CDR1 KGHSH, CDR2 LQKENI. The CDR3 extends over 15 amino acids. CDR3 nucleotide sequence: TGTGCCAGCTCACCACAGGAATCGCGGCAGGAAAAACTGTTTTTT. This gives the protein CASSPQESRQEKLFF. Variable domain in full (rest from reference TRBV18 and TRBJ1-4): NAGVMQNPRHLVRRRGQEARLRCSPMKGHSHVYWYRQLPEEGLKFMVYLQKENIIDESGMPKERFSAEFPKEGPSILRIQQVVRGDSAAYFCASSPQESRQEKLFFGSGTQLSVL.

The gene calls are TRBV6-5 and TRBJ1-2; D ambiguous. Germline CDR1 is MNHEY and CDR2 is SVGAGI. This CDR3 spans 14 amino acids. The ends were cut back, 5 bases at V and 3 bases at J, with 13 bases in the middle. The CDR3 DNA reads TGTGCCAGCAGTCTCAACGGAGGGTACTATGGCTACACCTTC. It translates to CASSLNGGYYGYTF.

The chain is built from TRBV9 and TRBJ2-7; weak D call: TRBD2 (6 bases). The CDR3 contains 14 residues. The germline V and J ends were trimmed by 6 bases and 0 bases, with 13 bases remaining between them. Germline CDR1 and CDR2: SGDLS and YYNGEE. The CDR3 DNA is TGTGCCAGCACACCGGAGGGGAACTCCTACGAGCAGTACTTC. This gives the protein CASTPEGNSYEQYF.

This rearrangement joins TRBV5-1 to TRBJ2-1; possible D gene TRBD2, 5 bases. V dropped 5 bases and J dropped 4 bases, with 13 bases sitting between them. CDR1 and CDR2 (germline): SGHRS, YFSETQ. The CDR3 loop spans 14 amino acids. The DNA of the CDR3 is TGCGCCAGCAGACCAGGACTGTCATACAATGAGCAGTTCTTC. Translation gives CASRPGLSYNEQFF. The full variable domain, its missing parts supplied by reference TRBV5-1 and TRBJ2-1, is KAGVTQTPRYLIKTRGQQVTLSCSPISGHRSVSWYQQTPGQGLQFLFEYFSETQRNKGNFPGRFSGRQFSNSRSEMNVSTLELGDSALYLCASRPGLSYNEQFFGPGTRLTVL.

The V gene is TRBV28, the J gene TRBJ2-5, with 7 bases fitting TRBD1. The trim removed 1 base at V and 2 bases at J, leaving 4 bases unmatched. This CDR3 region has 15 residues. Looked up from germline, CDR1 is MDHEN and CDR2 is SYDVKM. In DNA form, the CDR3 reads TGTGCCAGCAGTTTATACGACAGGGATCAAGAGACCCAGTACTTC. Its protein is CASSLYDRDQETQYF.

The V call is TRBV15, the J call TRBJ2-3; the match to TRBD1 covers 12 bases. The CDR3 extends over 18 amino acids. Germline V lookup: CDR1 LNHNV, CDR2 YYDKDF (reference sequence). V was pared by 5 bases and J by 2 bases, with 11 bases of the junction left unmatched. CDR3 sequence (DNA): TGTGCCACCAGCGGGCAAACGGGACAGGGGGCCCCCACAGATACGCAGTATTTT. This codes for CATSGQTGQGAPTDTQYF. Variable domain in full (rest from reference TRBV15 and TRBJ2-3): DAMVIQNPRYQVTQFGKPVTLSCSQTLNHNVMYWYQQKSSQAPKLLFHYYDKDFNNEADTPDNFQSRRPNTSFCFLDIRSPGLGDTAMYLCATSGQTGQGAPTDTQYFGPGTRLTVL.

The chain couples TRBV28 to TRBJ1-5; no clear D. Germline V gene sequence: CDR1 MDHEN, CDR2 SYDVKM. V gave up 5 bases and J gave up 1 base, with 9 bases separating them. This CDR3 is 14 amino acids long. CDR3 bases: TGTGCCAGCAGTCATCAGGAAAGCAATCAGCCCCAGCATTTT. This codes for CASSHQESNQPQHF. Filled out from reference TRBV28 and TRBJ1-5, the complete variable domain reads DVKVTQSSRYLVKRTGEKVFLECVQDMDHENMFWYRQDPGLGLRLIYFSYDVKMKEKGDIPEGYSVSREKKERFSLILESASTNQTSMYLCASSHQESNQPQHFGDGTRLSIL.

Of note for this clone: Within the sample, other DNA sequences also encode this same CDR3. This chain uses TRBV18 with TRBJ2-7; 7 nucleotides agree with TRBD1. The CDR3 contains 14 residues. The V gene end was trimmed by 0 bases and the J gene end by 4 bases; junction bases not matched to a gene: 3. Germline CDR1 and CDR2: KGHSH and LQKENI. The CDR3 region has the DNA TGTGCCAGCTCACCACCCGGACAGGCTTACGAGCAGTACTTC. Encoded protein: CASSPPGQAYEQYF.

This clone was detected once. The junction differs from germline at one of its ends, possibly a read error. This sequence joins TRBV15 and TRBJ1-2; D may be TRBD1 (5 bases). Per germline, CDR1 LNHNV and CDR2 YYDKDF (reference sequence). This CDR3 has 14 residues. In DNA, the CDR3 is TGTGCCACCAGCCGAGAGAAAGACAGTCTTGGCTACACCTTC. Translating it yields CATSREKDSLGYTF.

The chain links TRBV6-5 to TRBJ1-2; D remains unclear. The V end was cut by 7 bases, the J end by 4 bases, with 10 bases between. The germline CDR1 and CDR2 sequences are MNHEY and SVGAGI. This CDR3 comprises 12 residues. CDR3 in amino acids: CASMGEGYGYTF. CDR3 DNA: TGTGCCAGCATGGGAGAAGGCTATGGCTACACCTTC.

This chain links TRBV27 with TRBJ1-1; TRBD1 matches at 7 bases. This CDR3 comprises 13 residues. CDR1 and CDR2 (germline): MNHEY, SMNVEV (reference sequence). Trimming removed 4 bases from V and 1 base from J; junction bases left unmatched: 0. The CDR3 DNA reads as TGTGCCAGCAGTTGGACAGGGAACACTGAAGCTTTCTTT. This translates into CASSWTGNTEAFF.

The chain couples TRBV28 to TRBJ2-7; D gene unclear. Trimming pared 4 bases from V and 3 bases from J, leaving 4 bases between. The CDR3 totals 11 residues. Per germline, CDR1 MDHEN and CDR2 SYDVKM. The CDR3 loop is CASSSHYEQYF. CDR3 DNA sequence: TGTGCCAGCAGTTCCCACTACGAGCAGTACTTC. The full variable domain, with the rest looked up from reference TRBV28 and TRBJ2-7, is DVKVTQSSRYLVKRTGEKVFLECVQDMDHENMFWYRQDPGLGLRLIYFSYDVKMKEKGDIPEGYSVSREKKERFSLILESASTNQTSMYLCASSSHYEQYFGPGTRLTVT.

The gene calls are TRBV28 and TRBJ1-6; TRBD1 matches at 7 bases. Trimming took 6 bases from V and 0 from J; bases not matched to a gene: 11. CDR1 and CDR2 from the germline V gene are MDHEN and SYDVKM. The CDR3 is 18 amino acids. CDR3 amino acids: CASRGGQGVFSYNSPLHF. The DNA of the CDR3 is TGTGCCAGCAGAGGGGGGCAGGGGGTTTTCTCCTATAATTCACCCCTCCACTTT.

In nucleotides, the CDR3 is TGTGCCAGCTCGCCGGGACTGACGAACACTGAAGCTTTCTTT. Amino acid sequence: CASSPGLTNTEAFF. The J gene is TRBJ1-1, the V gene TRBV18; perhaps TRBD1 as D (5 bases). V dropped 6 bases and J dropped 1 base, with 12 bases sitting between them. The germline CDR1 and CDR2 sequences are KGHSH and LQKENI. The CDR3 sequence is 14 residues long.

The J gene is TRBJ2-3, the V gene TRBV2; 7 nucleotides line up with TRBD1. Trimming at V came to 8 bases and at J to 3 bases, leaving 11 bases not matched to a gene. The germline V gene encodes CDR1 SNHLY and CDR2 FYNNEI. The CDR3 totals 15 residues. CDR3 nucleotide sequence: TGTGCCAGCTGCCCCAGGCAGGGGGAAACAGATACGCAGTATTTT. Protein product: CASCPRQGETDTQYF.

The CDR3 loop is CAISEVSGVGGYTF. CDR3 DNA sequence: TGTGCCATCAGTGAGGTTTCAGGGGTGGGAGGCTACACCTTC. The chain is built from TRBV10-3 and TRBJ1-2; a possible D gene is TRBD1 (6 bases). Trimming took 2 bases from V and 8 from J, leaving 15 bases between them. The CDR3 totals 14 residues. Germline CDR1 ENHRY, CDR2 SYGVKD.